This T cell receptor (beta chain) was profiled in a study of human T cells and chemical hapten exposure. Study summary: Throughout the approximately 24-week study, diphenylcyclopropenone was applied weekly to the patients' scalps. Recorded diagnoses among the mostly female patients were alopecia areata, totalis or universalis. Patch tests applied 0.01% DPC to the upper back and were scored after 6 days.

The CDR3 covers 15 residues. Germline V gene sequence: CDR1 KGHSH, CDR2 LQKENI. This clonotype was seen repeatedly, ten times or more. One end of the junction fails to match germline, which may point to a read error. Time point indicated: patch test 1, 2 weeks after DPC sensitization. Stated treatment: therapeutic diphenylcyclopropenone sensitization with weekly scalp DPC. Unfractionated whole blood yielded the extracted total RNA. From the RACE reads, TCRdb called clonotypes with MiXCR, one entry per CDR3 protein. The table shows 35,000 or so distinct CDR3 sequences, with 5.5% to 8% occurring only once.

This clonotype originated in a woman aged 25-40 years with alopecia areata. Some clones in this sample may be carry-over from other donors' samples. This chain links TRBV18 with TRBJ2-4, with D tentatively TRBD2 (6 bases). Here the sequenced sample was whole blood, taken in connection with sensitization to the hapten diphenylcyclopropenone (DPC). CDR3 coding DNA: TGTGCCAGCTCACCACGAAGGGAGGCCATAAACATTCAGTACTTC. It codes for CASSPRREAINIQYF.